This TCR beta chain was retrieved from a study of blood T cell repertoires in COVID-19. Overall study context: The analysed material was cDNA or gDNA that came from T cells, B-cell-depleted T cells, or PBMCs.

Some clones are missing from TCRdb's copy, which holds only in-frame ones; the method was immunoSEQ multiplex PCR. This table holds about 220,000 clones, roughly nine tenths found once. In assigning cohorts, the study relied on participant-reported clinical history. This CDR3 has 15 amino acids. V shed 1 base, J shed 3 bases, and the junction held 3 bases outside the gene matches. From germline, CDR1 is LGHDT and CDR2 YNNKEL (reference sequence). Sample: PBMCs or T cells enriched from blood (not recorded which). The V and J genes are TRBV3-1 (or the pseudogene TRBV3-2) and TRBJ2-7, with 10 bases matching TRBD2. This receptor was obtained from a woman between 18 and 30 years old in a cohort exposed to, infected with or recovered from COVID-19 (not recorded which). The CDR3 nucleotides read TGTGCCAGCAGCCAAGGACTAGCGGGCCGCTACGAGCAGTACTTC. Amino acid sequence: CASSQGLAGRYEQYF.